This T cell receptor (beta chain) was identified in a study of CD8+CD57+ T cells in acquired aplastic anemia. Looking at the study overall: Across the sorted CD4+ and CD8+ cells, DNA amounts averaged 3.2 ug. General study results and limits: Any difference that existed in CD8+ Simpson's diversity between patients and controls was not significant. Patients and controls shared some 30 CD8+ CDR3 sequences.

Germline V gives CDR1 DFQATT, CDR2 SNEGSKA (reference sequence). The CDR3 sequence is 14 residues long. The V segment lost 6 bases and the J segment 5 bases; nucleotides outside the gene matches: 11. Profiling that covered TCR beta VDJ and CDR3 relied on genomic DNA as its template. TCRdb reprocessed the reads with MiXCR, giving one entry per CDR3 protein. The data show some 220,000 distinct CDR3 sequences, 34% seen once. In this sample, this clonotype turned up many times. Its target is unknown. This TCR derives from a human donor in good health, serving as a control. The chain joins TRBV20-1 to TRBJ2-5, with 8 bases that match TRBD2. Sequenced sample: sorted CD4+, CD8+, or CD8+CD57+ T cells (not recorded which) from PBMCs. The DNA for the CDR3 is TGCAGTGCCAGTACCGGGACTAGACGGGAGACCCAGTACTTC. Translating it yields CSASTGTRRETQYF.